This T cell receptor (beta chain) was documented in a study of T cell responses to AZD1222 COVID-19 vaccine. The assay was immunoSEQ multiplex PCR, and TCRdb's table has in-frame clones only and misses some. This table has 250,000 to 300,000 clones, approximately 94% appearing once. This clone has only one observation. Its antigen is undetermined. The study's findings and limits: Spike-specific TCR depth and breadth grew after two AZD1222 doses.

The origin of this receptor is an adult who received the AZD1222 COVID-19 vaccine. Sample: peripheral blood, taken 28 days after the second AZD1222 dose.

CDR3 residues: CASSEAGSSYEQYF. The CDR3 bases are TGTGCCAGCAGTGAAGCGGGATCCTCCTACGAGCAGTACTTC. The genes are TRBV2 and TRBJ2-7; no reliable D call. From germline, CDR1 is SNHLY and CDR2 FYNNEI. This CDR3 comprises 14 residues. The ends were cut back, 0 bases at V and 0 bases at J, with 6 bases in the middle.